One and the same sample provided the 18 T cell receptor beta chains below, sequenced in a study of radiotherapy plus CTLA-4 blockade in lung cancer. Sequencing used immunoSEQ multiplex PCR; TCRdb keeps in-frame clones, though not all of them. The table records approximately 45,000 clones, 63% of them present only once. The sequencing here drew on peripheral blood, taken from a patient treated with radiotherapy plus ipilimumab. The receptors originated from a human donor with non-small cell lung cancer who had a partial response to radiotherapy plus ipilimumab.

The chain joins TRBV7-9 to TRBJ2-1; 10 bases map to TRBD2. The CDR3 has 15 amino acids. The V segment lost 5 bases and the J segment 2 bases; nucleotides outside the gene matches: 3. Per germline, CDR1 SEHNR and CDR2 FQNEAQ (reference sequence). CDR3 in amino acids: CASSQLAGTYNEQFF. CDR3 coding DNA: TGTGCCAGCAGCCAACTAGCGGGAACCTACAATGAGCAGTTCTTC.

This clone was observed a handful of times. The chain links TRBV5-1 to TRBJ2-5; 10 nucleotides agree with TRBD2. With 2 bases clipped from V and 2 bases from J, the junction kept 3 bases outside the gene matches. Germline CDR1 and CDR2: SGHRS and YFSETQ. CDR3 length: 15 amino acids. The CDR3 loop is CASSLAGGPQETQYF. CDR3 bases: TGCGCCAGCAGCTTAGCGGGAGGGCCGCAAGAGACCCAGTACTTC.

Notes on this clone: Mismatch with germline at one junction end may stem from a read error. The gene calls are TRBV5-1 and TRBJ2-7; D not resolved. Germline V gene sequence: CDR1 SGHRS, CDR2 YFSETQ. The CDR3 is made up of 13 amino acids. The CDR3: CASSPTLTYEQYF. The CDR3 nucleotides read TGTGCCAGCAGCCCCACTTTGACCTACGAGCAGTACTTC.

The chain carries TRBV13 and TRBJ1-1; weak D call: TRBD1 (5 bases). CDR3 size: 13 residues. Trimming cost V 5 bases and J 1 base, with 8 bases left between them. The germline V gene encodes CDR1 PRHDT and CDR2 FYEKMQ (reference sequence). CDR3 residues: CASSATGNTEAFF. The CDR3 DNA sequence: TGTGCCAGCAGCGCCACAGGGAACACTGAAGCTTTCTTT.

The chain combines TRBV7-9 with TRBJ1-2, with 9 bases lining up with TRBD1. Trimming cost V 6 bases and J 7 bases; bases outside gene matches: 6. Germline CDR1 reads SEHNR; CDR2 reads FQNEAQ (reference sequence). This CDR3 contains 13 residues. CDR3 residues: CASSPPDRGGYTF. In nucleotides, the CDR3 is TGTGCCAGCAGTCCGCCGGACAGGGGTGGCTACACCTTC. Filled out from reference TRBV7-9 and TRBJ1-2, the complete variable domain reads DTGVSQNPRHKITKRGQNVTFRCDPISEHNRLYWYRQTLGQGPEFLTYFQNEAQLEKSRLLSDRFSAERPKGSFSTLEIQRTEQGDSAMYLCASSPPDRGGYTFGSGTRLTVV.

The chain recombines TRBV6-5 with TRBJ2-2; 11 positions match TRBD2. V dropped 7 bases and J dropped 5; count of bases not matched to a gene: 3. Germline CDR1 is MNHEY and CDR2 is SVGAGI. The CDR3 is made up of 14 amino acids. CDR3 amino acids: CASKLAGATGELFF. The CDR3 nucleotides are TGTGCCAGCAAACTAGCGGGAGCGACCGGGGAGCTGTTTTTT.

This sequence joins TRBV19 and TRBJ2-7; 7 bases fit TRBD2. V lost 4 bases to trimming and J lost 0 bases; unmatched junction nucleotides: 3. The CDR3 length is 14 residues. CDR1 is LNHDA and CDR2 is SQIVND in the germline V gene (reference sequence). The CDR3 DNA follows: TGTGCCAGTAGTAGGACTAGGAGCTCCTACGAGCAGTACTTC. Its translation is CASSRTRSSYEQYF.

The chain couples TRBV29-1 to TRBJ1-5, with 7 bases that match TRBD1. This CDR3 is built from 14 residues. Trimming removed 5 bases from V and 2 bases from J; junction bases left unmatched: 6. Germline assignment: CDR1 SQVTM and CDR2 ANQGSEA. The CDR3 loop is CSVQTGRGNQPQHF. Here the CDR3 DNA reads TGCAGCGTTCAGACAGGGAGAGGCAATCAGCCCCAGCATTTT.

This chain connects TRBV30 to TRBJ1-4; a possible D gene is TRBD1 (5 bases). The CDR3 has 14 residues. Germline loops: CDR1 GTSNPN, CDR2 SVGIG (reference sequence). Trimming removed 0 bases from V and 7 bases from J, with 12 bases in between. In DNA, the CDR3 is TGTGCCTGGAGTGTACCCGGGAGGGGTGAAAAACTGTTTTTT. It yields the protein CAWSVPGRGEKLFF.

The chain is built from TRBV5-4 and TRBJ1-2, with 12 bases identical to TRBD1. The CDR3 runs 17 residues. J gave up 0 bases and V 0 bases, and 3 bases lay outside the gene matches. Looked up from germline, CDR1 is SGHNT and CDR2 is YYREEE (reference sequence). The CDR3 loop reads CASSLEGQGASNYGYTF. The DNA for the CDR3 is TGTGCCAGCAGCTTGGAGGGACAGGGGGCCTCTAACTATGGCTACACCTTC. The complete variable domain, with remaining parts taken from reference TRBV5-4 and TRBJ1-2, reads ETGVTQSPTHLIKTRGQQVTLRCSSQSGHNTVSWYQQALGQGPQFIFQYYREEENGRGNFPPRFSGLQFPNYSSELNVNALELDDSALYLCASSLEGQGASNYGYTFGSGTRLTVV.

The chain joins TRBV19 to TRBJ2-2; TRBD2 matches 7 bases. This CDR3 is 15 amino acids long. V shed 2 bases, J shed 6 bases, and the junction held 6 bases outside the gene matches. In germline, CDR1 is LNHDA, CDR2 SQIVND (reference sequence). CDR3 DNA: TGTGCCAGTAGTATAACTGGGGGGGGAGCCGGGGAGCTGTTTTTT. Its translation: CASSITGGGAGELFF.

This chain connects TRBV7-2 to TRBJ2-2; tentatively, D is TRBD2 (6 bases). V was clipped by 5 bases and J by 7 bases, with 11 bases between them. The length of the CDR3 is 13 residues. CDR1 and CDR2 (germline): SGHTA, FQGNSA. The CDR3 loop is CASSGRDSGELFF. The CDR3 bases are TGTGCCAGCAGCGGGCGGGATAGCGGGGAGCTGTTTTTT.

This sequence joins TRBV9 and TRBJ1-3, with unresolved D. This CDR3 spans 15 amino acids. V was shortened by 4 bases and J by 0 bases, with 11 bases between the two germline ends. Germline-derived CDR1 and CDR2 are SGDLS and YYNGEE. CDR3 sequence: CASSPQFNSGNTIYF. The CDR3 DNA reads TGTGCCAGCAGCCCTCAGTTTAACTCTGGAAACACCATATATTTT.

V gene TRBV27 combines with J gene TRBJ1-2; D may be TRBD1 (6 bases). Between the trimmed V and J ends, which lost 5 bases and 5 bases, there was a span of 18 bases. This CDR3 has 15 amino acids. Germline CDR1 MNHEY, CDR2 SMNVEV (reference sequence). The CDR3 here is CASSQQGLGIYGYTF. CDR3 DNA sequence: TGTGCCAGCAGTCAACAGGGTCTGGGAATTTATGGCTACACCTTC.

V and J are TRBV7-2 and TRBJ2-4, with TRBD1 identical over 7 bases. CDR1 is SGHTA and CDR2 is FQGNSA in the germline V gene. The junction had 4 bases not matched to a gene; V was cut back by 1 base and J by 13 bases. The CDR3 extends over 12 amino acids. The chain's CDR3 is CASSLDEGAQYF. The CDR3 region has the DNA TGTGCCAGCAGCTTAGACGAGGGGGCCCAGTACTTC.

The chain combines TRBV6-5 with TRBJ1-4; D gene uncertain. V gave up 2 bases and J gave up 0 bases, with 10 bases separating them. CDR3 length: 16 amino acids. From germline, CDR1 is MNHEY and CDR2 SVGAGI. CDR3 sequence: CASSYRVTATNEKLFF. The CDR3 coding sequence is TGTGCCAGCAGTTACCGGGTCACTGCAACTAATGAAAAACTGTTTTTT.

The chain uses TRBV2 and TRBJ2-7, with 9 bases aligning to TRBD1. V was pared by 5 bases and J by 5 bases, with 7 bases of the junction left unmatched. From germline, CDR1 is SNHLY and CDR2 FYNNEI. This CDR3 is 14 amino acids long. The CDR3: CASSSLGQGNEQYF. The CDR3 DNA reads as TGTGCCAGCAGTAGCCTGGGACAGGGAAACGAGCAGTACTTC.

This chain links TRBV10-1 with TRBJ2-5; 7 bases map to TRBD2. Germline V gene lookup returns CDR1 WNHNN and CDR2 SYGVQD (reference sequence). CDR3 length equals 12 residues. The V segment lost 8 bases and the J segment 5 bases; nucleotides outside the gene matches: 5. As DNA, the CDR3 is TGCGCCAGCTCGGGGGGTCCGGAGACCCAGTACTTC. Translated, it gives CASSGGPETQYF.